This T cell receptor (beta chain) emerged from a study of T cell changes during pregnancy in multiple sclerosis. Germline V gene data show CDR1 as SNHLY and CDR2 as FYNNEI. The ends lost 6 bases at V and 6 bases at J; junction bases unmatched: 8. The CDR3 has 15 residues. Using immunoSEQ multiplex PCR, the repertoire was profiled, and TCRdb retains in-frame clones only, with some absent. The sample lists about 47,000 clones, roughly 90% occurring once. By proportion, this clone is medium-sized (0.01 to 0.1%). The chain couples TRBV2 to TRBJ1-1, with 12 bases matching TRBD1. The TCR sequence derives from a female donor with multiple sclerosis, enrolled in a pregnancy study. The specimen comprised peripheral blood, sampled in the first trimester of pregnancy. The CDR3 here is CASRVLGTGGSEAFF. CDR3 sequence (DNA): TGTGCCAGCAGGGTACTAGGGACAGGGGGCTCTGAAGCTTTCTTT. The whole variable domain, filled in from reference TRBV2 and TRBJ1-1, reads EPEVTQTPSHQVTQMGQEVILRCVPISNHLYFYWYRQILGQKVEFLVSFYNNEISEKSEIFDDQFSVERPDGSNFTLKIRSTKLEDSAMYFCASRVLGTGGSEAFFGQGTRLTVV.